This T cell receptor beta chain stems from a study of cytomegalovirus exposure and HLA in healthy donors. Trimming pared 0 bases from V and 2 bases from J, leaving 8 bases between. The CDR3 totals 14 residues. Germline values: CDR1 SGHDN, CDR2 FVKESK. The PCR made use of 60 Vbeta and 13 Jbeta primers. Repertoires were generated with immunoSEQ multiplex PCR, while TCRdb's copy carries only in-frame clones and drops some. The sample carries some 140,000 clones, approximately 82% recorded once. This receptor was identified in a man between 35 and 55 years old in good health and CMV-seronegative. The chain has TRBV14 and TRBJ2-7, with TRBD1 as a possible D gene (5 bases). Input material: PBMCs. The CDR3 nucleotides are TGTGCCAGCAGCCAAGACAGGGCTCCCTACGAGCAGTACTTC. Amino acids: CASSQDRAPYEQYF.